One and the same sample provided the 14 T cell receptor beta chains below, sequenced in a study of T cell responses to AZD1222 COVID-19 vaccine (dated by TCRdb to the early 2020s). Library preparation was by the immunoSEQ multiplex PCR assay. The immuneACCESS repertoire file appears here via TCRdb, limited to in-frame rearrangements. These files lack a portion of the clones; in checked studies, under half of the deficit traces to unresolved V genes, and the cause of the others is not known. This sample holds about 99,000 clones; roughly 85% were observed only once. Together, the top ten hold about 3% of the sample. The sample's time point, from its label and the paper: baseline before first vaccination. Sequencing used peripheral blood, obtained on day 0 of AZD1222 vaccination. The receptor source for this set is an adult in good health.

This rearrangement joins TRBV7-6 to TRBJ1-1; D is possibly TRBD1 (6 bases). V was shortened by 0 bases and J by 1 base, with 6 bases between the two germline ends. Germline loops: CDR1 SGHVS, CDR2 FNYEAQ. The CDR3 extends over 14 amino acids. The CDR3 DNA reads as TGTGCCAGCAGCTTAGCGGGGGCGAACACTGAAGCTTTCTTT. Translated: CASSLAGANTEAFF.

Points on this clone: At one end, the junction sequence differs from germline, possibly due to a read error. The J gene is TRBJ1-2, the V gene TRBV5-1, with D possibly being TRBD1 (6 bases). CDR1 and CDR2 (germline): SGHRS, YFSETQ. The CDR3 sequence is 12 residues long. The DNA for the CDR3 is TGTGCCAGCAGCCCCACAGGGTTTGGCTACACCTTC. Translating gives CASSPTGFGYTF.

V usage is TRBV11-3 and J usage is TRBJ2-3; TRBD1 aligns across 9 bases. J lost 2 bases, V lost 5 bases, and 5 bases had no gene match. The CDR3 contains 15 residues. Germline-derived CDR1 and CDR2 are SGHNT and YENEEA. The CDR3 reads CASSTRTGATDTQYF. CDR3 coding DNA: TGTGCCAGCAGCACGCGGACAGGGGCCACAGATACGCAGTATTTT.

The chain couples TRBV30 to TRBJ2-3, with a possible D match to TRBD2 (5 bases). Germline V lookup: CDR1 GTSNPN, CDR2 SVGIG (reference sequence). V was shortened by 0 bases and J by 4 bases, with 11 bases between the two germline ends. This CDR3 contains 14 residues. As DNA, the CDR3 is TGTGCCTGGAGTGTTTTCGGAGGAGCAGATACGCAGTATTTT. Amino acid sequence: CAWSVFGGADTQYF.

A few counts support this clone. The CDR3 loop reads CAWSSGVTGKLFF. The CDR3 DNA follows: TGTGCCTGGAGTTCCGGGGTAACGGGGAAACTGTTTTTT. The chain links TRBV30 to TRBJ1-4, with D unclear. This CDR3 contains 13 residues. The germline V and J ends were trimmed by 2 bases and 11 bases, with 15 bases remaining between them. The germline gives CDR1 GTSNPN, CDR2 SVGIG (reference sequence).

The rearrangement joins TRBV4-3 to TRBJ2-1; maybe TRBD1 (5 bases). This CDR3 has 16 amino acids. V was cut by 0 bases and J by 1 base, with 10 bases left in between. CDR1 is LGHNA, CDR2 YSLEER, per germline. The CDR3 sequence: CASSQDGSGSYNEQFF. CDR3 DNA: TGCGCCAGCAGCCAAGATGGCTCAGGGTCCTACAATGAGCAGTTCTTC.

This chain links TRBV3-1 (or the pseudogene TRBV3-2) with TRBJ1-6; no definite D call. V lost 1 base and J lost 2, with 3 bases in between. This CDR3 comprises 14 residues. CDR1 is LGHDT and CDR2 is YNNKEL in the germline V gene (reference sequence). The CDR3 DNA is TGTGCCAGCAGCCAAGGAGCCTATAATTCACCCCTCCACTTT. This translates into CASSQGAYNSPLHF.

This rearrangement joins TRBV27 to TRBJ1-5, with TRBD1 as a possible D gene (6 bases). Germline V CDR1 and CDR2: MNHEY, SMNVEV (reference sequence). The CDR3 covers 14 residues. The V end lost 3 bases, the J end lost 6 bases, and 12 bases lay between the germline ends. CDR3 loop: CASSLYTGRQPQHF. CDR3 DNA sequence: TGTGCCAGCAGTTTGTACACAGGGCGTCAGCCCCAGCATTTT.

The chain carries TRBV7-2 and TRBJ1-5; TRBD1 is a possible D gene (6 bases). The CDR3 totals 14 residues. Trimming took 5 bases from V and 6 from J, leaving 14 bases between them. Per germline, CDR1 SGHTA and CDR2 FQGNSA. The CDR3 coding sequence is TGTGCCAGCAGCCCCGGACAGATGTTTCAGCCCCAGCATTTT. The encoded protein is CASSPGQMFQPQHF.

The rearrangement joins TRBV6-5 to TRBJ1-4, with D unclear. Germline lookup yields CDR1 MNHEY and CDR2 SVGAGI. V gave up 0 bases and J gave up 8 bases, with 13 bases separating them. CDR3 length: 15 amino acids. CDR3 loop: CASSYSSAGREKLFF. DNA for the CDR3: TGTGCCAGCAGTTACTCGAGTGCGGGTCGGGAAAAACTGTTTTTT.

CDR3 DNA: TGTGCCACCAGTGATTTTTCGACCCAGTACTTC. Translating gives CATSDFSTQYF. V is TRBV24-1 and J is TRBJ2-5; no clear D. The CDR3 has 11 amino acids. Germline V gene sequence: CDR1 KGHDR, CDR2 SFDVKD. The germline V and J ends were trimmed by 1 base and 7 bases, with 3 bases remaining between them.

V and J are TRBV21-1 and TRBJ2-7; the table assigns TRBD1, which was not confirmed against the DNA. TRBV21-1 is designated a pseudogene. The length of the CDR3 is 12 residues. The chain's CDR3 is CASSDRAHEQYF. The CDR3, as DNA: TGTGCCAGCAGCGACAGGGCCCACGAGCAGTACTTC.

The rearrangement uses TRBV9 and TRBJ2-3, with D unclear. The CDR3 loop spans 14 amino acids. The germline gives CDR1 SGDLS, CDR2 YYNGEE. V lost 3 bases to trimming and J lost 3 bases, with 11 bases between them. CDR3: CASSASLETDTQYF. The CDR3 nucleotides read TGTGCCAGCAGCGCGTCTTTAGAGACAGATACGCAGTATTTT.

This chain connects TRBV24-1 to TRBJ2-5, with 7 bases matching TRBD1. The germline V gene encodes CDR1 KGHDR and CDR2 SFDVKD. Trimming at V came to 3 bases and at J to 0 bases, leaving 3 bases not matched to a gene. The CDR3 extends over 15 amino acids. This chain's CDR3 is CATSDATGNQETQYF. Written as DNA, the CDR3 is TGTGCCACCAGTGATGCGACAGGGAACCAAGAGACCCAGTACTTC.